One sample yielded the 11 T cell receptor beta chains listed below, sequenced in a study of T cells in Graves' hyperthyroidism and ophthalmopathy. The investigators amplified TCR beta CDR3 regions from RNA transcripts. Carried out on the TCR CDR3, a first-round RT-PCR used the HTBI primer set. From the multiplex PCR reads, TCRdb called clonotypes with MiXCR, one entry per CDR3 protein. This table has fewer than 110,000 distinct CDR3 sequences, roughly 44% appearing once. The specimen was blood. These receptor sequences come from a man aged 35-49 years with Graves' hyperthyroidism.

This clonotype was detected many times. The J gene is TRBJ1-2, the V gene TRBV5-8; no definite D call. V lost 4 bases to trimming and J lost 4 bases, with 11 bases between them. The CDR3 runs to 13 residues. Germline CDR1 SGHTS, CDR2 YDEGEE. The CDR3 DNA follows: TGTGCCAGCAGCGAAAGGATTAGCTATGGCTACACCTTC. It encodes CASSERISYGYTF.

The J gene is TRBJ2-1, the V gene TRBV29-1; 7 nucleotides align to TRBD2. Losses at the gene ends were 6 bases for V and 0 bases for J; bases not matched to a gene: 5. The germline V gene has CDR1 SQVTM and CDR2 ANQGSEA. The CDR3 is 14 residues long. CDR3 protein: CSVGGSSSYNEQFF. CDR3 nucleotides: TGCAGCGTGGGCGGGAGCAGCTCCTACAATGAGCAGTTCTTC.

The chain links TRBV2 to TRBJ2-7; D is possibly TRBD2 (7 bases). CDR1 is SNHLY, CDR2 FYNNEI, per germline. The V end was cut by 6 bases, the J end by 3 bases, with 27 bases between. The CDR3 consists of 18 residues. CDR3 protein: CASSPRGGAGGTDYEQYF. The CDR3 bases are TGTGCCAGCAGCCCTAGGGGGGGAGCAGGAGGGACTGACTACGAGCAGTACTTC. The entire variable domain, with the rest obtained from reference TRBV2 and TRBJ2-7, is as follows: EPEVTQTPSHQVTQMGQEVILRCVPISNHLYFYWYRQILGQKVEFLVSFYNNEISEKSEIFDDQFSVERPDGSNFTLKIRSTKLEDSAMYFCASSPRGGAGGTDYEQYFGPGTRLTVT.

This chain links TRBV7-9 with TRBJ2-6, with unresolved D. This CDR3 contains 14 residues. V was cut by 5 bases and J by 4 bases, with 9 bases left in between. From germline, CDR1 is SEHNR and CDR2 FQNEAQ (reference sequence). The CDR3 protein is CASSPSTGANVLTF. In DNA form, the CDR3 reads TGTGCCAGCAGCCCCTCGACAGGGGCCAACGTCCTGACTTTC.

This clonotype was observed a few times. The V and J genes are TRBV6-1 and TRBJ1-5, with 10 bases aligning to TRBD1. The CDR3 has 19 residues. Losses at the gene ends were 0 bases for V and 0 bases for J; bases not matched to a gene: 8. Looked up from germline, CDR1 is MNHNS and CDR2 is SASEGT. CDR3 sequence reads: CASSEAVGQGDYSNQPQHF. In nucleotides, the CDR3 is TGTGCCAGCAGTGAAGCTGTCGGACAGGGGGACTATAGCAATCAGCCCCAGCATTTT.

This clonotype was seen once. The chain is built from TRBV7-9 and TRBJ2-1; tentatively, D is TRBD2 (6 bases). Looked up from germline, CDR1 is SEHNR and CDR2 is FQNEAQ (reference sequence). The CDR3 contains 15 residues. Trimming removed 5 bases from V and 6 bases from J, with 17 bases in between. The CDR3 loop reads CASSLPTRASNEQFF. CDR3 in DNA: TGTGCCAGCAGCCTACCGACTAGGGCTAGCAATGAGCAGTTCTTC.

V usage is TRBV2 and J usage is TRBJ2-2; D might be TRBD1 or TRBD2, each matching 5 bases. The CDR3 loop spans 14 amino acids. Trimming left V 4 bases short and J 2 bases short, with 8 bases between. Germline V gene data show CDR1 as SNHLY and CDR2 as FYNNEI. DNA of the CDR3: TGTGCCAGCAGTGTGGGGGAAAACACCGGGGAGCTGTTTTTT. Protein: CASSVGENTGELFF.

This clonotype was observed at least ten times. The chain links TRBV6-2 or TRBV6-3 to TRBJ2-7; tentative D call: TRBD1 (5 bases). The germline V and J ends were trimmed by 1 base and 5 bases, with 6 bases remaining between them. There are 12 residues in the CDR3. The germline CDR1 and CDR2 sequences are MNHEY and SVGEGT. CDR3 in DNA: TGTGCCAGCAGTTACTACAGGAACGAGCAGTACTTC. Translation: CASSYYRNEQYF.

This clonotype was seen many times. This chain uses TRBV25-1 with TRBJ1-1; no definite D call. CDR3 length: 14 residues. With 6 bases removed from V and 1 base from J, the gap between germline ends came to 12 bases. Germline CDR1 and CDR2: MGHDK and SYGVNS. CDR3 residues: CASRKLFGNTEAFF. Here the CDR3 DNA reads TGTGCCAGCAGGAAACTCTTCGGGAACACTGAAGCTTTCTTT.

A note on this clonotype: This could be a read error, since a much larger clone is one nucleotide away. V and J are TRBV4-2 and TRBJ1-3; no reliable D call. This CDR3 region has 14 residues. CDR1 is LGHNA and CDR2 is YNFKEQ in the germline V gene. CDR3 amino acids: CASSQGGSGSTIYF. DNA of the CDR3: TGTGCCAGCAGTCAAGGCGGCAGTGGAAGCACCATATATTTT.

The V gene is TRBV29-1, the J gene TRBJ1-2, with 9 bases aligning to TRBD1. The CDR3 consists of 14 residues. Germline CDR1 reads SQVTM; CDR2 reads ANQGSEA. The V and J ends lost 7 bases and 7 bases, in that order; junction bases with no gene match: 13. As DNA, the CDR3 is TGCAGCGCATCTCCAGGACAGGGGATCGGTGGCTACACCTTC. Translated, it gives CSASPGQGIGGYTF.